Following are 5 T cell receptor beta chains from one sample sequenced in a study of T cell changes during pregnancy in multiple sclerosis. Profiled with immunoSEQ multiplex PCR; TCRdb holds only in-frame clones, not every one. The sample comprises 55,000 to 70,000 clones, 85% to 95% of which are singletons, and approximately 3% rests with the top ten. Source: CD8+ T cells from peripheral blood mononuclear cells, taken in the third trimester of pregnancy. These TCRs come from a female donor in good health, enrolled as a control in a pregnancy study.

Points on this clone: At one end the junction does not follow the germline gene, possibly because of a read error. The chain uses TRBV5-1 and TRBJ1-1; D is ambiguous. The CDR3 sequence is 15 residues long. CDR1 and CDR2 from the germline V gene are SGHRS and YFSETQ. The CDR3 loop reads CASSLGPAGNTEAFF. The CDR3 DNA sequence: TGCGCCAGCAGTTTGGGCCCCGCGGGGAACACTGAAGCTTTCTTT.

V usage is TRBV4-1 and J usage is TRBJ2-7; 7 positions agree with TRBD1. With V trimmed by 0 bases and J by 9 bases, 8 bases remained unmatched. The V gene's germline CDR1 is MGHRA and CDR2 YSYEKL. CDR3 length: 14 residues. The CDR3 region is CASSQDRTGPGQYF. The CDR3 DNA reads as TGCGCCAGCAGCCAAGACCGGACAGGTCCTGGGCAGTACTTC.

The chain combines TRBV2 with TRBJ1-1; 7 bases are a match to TRBD1. CDR1 is SNHLY and CDR2 is FYNNEI in the germline V gene. V was clipped by 6 bases and J by 5 bases; unmatched bases: 12. The CDR3 totals 15 residues. CDR3 amino acids: CASSNRQGRDTEAFF. CDR3 bases: TGTGCCAGCAGCAACCGACAGGGAAGGGATACTGAAGCTTTCTTT.

The chain uses TRBV4-1 and TRBJ2-7, with TRBD1 as a possible D gene (6 bases). The length of the CDR3 is 15 residues. CDR1 is MGHRA and CDR2 is YSYEKL in the germline V gene. V lost 5 bases to trimming and J lost 1 base, with 15 bases between them. CDR3 in DNA: TGCGCCAGCAGCTTCTCGCTGGACAGATCCTACGAGCAGTACTTC. This sequence encodes CASSFSLDRSYEQYF.

The chain has TRBV9 and TRBJ2-3; TRBD2 matches 7 bases. There are 16 residues in the CDR3. The trim removed 0 bases at V and 3 bases at J, leaving 7 bases unmatched. Germline assignment: CDR1 SGDLS and CDR2 YYNGEE. The CDR3 reads CASSVGGERGTDTQYF. CDR3 coding DNA: TGTGCCAGCAGCGTAGGAGGAGAGCGGGGAACAGATACGCAGTATTTT.